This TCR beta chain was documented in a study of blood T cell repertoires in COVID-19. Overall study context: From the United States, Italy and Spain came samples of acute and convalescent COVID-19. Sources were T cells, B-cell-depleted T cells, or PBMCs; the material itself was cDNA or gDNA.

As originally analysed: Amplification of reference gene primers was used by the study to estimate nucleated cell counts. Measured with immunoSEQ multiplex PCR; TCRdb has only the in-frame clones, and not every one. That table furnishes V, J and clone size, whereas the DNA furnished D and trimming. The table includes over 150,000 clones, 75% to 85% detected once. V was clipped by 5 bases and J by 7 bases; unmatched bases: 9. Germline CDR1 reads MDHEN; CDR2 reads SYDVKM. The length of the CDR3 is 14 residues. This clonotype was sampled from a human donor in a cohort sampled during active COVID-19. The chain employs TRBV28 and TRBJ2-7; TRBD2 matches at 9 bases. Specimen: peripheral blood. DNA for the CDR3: TGTGCCAGCAGTGCGGCGGGAGGGCAGGTTGAGCAGTACTTC. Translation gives CASSAAGGQVEQYF.